What follows describes a single T cell receptor (beta chain). These data are taken from a study of CD8 T cells in Susac syndrome. Unmatched junction bases numbered 10, after V lost 5 bases and J lost 4 bases. Germline loops: CDR1 SGHVS, CDR2 FQNEAQ. The CDR3 loop spans 16 amino acids. The RNA input was about 0.5 to 1 ug, and it was reverse transcribed with random hexamers. The amplification used immunoSEQ multiplex PCR on TCR beta CDR3; it spanned 54 Vbeta and 13 Jbeta. MiXCR, run by TCRdb on the immunoSEQ multiplex PCR reads, gives a single entry per CDR3 protein. The sample holds about 140,000 distinct CDR3 sequences, around 95% seen once.

Input material: CD4+ T cells from PBMCs. The chain carries TRBV7-8 and TRBJ1-5; 8 bases are shared with TRBD1. The clonotype comes from a human donor with Susac syndrome. This CDR3 reads CASSEMNRGANQPQHF. The CDR3 DNA reads as TGTGCCAGCAGCGAAATGAACAGGGGGGCGAATCAGCCCCAGCATTTT.